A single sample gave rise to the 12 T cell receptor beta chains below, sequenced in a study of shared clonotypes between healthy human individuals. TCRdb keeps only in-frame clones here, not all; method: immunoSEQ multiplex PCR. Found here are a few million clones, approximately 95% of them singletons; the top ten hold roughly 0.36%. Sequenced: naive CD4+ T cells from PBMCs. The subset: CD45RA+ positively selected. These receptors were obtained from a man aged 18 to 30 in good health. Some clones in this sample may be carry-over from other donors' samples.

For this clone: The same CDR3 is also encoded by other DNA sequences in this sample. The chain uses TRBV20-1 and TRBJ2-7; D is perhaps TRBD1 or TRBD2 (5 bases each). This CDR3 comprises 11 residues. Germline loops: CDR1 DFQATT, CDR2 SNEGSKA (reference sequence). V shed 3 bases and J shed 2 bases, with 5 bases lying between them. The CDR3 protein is CSARGAYEQYF. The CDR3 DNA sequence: TGCAGTGCTAGGGGGGCCTACGAGCAGTACTTC.

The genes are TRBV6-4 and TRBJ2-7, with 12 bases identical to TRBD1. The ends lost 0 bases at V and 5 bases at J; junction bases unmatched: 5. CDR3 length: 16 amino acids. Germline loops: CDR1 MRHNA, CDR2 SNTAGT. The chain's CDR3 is CASSDSRGTGGNEQYF. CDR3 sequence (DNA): TGTGCCAGCAGTGACTCTCGAGGGACAGGGGGCAACGAGCAGTACTTC.

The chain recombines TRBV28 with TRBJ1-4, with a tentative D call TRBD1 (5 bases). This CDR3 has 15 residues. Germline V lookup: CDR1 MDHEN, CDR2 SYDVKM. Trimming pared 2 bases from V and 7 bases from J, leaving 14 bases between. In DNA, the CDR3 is TGTGCCAGCAGTTTAGACCAGGGTCAGAGTGAAAAACTGTTTTTT. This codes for CASSLDQGQSEKLFF.

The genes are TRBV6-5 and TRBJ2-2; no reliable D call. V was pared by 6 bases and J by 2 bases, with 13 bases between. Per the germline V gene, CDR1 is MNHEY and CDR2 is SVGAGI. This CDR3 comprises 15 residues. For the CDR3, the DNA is TGTGCCAGCAGCGGACGGCTCGCTAACACCGGGGAGCTGTTTTTT. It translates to CASSGRLANTGELFF.

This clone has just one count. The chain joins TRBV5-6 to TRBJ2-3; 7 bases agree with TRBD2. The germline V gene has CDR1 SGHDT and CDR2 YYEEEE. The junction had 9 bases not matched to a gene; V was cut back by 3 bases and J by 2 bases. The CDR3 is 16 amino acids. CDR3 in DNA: TGTGCCAGCAGCTCAACTAGCGCGAGAAACACAGATACGCAGTATTTT. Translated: CASSSTSARNTDTQYF.

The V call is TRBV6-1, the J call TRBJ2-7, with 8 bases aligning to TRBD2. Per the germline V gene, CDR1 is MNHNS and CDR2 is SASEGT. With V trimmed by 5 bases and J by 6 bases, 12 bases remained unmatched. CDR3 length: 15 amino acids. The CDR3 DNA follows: TGTGCCAGCAGTACTCTTGGGGCGGGAGGAGGCGAGCAGTACTTC. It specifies CASSTLGAGGGEQYF.

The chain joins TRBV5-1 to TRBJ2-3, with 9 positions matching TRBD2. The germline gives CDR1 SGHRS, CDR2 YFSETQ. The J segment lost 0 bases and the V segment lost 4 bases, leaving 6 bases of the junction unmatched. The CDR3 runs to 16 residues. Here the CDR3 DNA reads TGCGCCAGCAGCAGAACAACTAGCGGGAGCACAGATACGCAGTATTTT. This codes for CASSRTTSGSTDTQYF.

The CDR3 loop is CASSLWGTGELFF. Here the CDR3 DNA reads TGTGCCAGCAGTTTATGGGGAACCGGGGAGCTGTTTTTT. The chain is built from TRBV28 and TRBJ2-2, with no clear D. The length of the CDR3 is 13 residues. Germline lookup yields CDR1 MDHEN and CDR2 SYDVKM. Trimming removed 0 bases at V and 5 bases at J, with 4 bases between.

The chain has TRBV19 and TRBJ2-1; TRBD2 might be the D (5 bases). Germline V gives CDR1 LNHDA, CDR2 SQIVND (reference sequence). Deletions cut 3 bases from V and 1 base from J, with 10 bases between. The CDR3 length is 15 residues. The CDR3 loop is CASSIGRGSYNEQFF. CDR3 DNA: TGTGCCAGTAGTATTGGCCGCGGGTCCTACAATGAGCAGTTCTTC.

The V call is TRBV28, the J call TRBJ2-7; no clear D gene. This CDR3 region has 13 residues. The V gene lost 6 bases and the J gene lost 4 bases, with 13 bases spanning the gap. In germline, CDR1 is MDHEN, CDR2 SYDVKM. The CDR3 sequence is CASRSYRRYEQYF. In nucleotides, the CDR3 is TGTGCCAGCAGATCATACCGTCGTTACGAGCAGTACTTC.

This CDR3 is CAIREGGARSQETQYF. CDR3 DNA: TGTGCCATCAGGGAGGGAGGCGCCCGGTCCCAAGAGACCCAGTACTTC. The chain is built from TRBV10-3 and TRBJ2-5; maybe TRBD2 (6 bases). This CDR3 spans 16 amino acids. Per the germline V gene, CDR1 is ENHRY and CDR2 is SYGVKD. Trimming stripped 6 bases from V and 1 base from J, with 18 bases between.

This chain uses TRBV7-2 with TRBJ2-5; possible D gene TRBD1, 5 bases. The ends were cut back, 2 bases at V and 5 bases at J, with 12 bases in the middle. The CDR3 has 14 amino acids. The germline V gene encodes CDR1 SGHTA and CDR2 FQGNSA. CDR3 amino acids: CASSLSRVLETQYF. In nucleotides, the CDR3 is TGTGCCAGCAGCTTATCCAGGGTGCTCGAGACCCAGTACTTC.